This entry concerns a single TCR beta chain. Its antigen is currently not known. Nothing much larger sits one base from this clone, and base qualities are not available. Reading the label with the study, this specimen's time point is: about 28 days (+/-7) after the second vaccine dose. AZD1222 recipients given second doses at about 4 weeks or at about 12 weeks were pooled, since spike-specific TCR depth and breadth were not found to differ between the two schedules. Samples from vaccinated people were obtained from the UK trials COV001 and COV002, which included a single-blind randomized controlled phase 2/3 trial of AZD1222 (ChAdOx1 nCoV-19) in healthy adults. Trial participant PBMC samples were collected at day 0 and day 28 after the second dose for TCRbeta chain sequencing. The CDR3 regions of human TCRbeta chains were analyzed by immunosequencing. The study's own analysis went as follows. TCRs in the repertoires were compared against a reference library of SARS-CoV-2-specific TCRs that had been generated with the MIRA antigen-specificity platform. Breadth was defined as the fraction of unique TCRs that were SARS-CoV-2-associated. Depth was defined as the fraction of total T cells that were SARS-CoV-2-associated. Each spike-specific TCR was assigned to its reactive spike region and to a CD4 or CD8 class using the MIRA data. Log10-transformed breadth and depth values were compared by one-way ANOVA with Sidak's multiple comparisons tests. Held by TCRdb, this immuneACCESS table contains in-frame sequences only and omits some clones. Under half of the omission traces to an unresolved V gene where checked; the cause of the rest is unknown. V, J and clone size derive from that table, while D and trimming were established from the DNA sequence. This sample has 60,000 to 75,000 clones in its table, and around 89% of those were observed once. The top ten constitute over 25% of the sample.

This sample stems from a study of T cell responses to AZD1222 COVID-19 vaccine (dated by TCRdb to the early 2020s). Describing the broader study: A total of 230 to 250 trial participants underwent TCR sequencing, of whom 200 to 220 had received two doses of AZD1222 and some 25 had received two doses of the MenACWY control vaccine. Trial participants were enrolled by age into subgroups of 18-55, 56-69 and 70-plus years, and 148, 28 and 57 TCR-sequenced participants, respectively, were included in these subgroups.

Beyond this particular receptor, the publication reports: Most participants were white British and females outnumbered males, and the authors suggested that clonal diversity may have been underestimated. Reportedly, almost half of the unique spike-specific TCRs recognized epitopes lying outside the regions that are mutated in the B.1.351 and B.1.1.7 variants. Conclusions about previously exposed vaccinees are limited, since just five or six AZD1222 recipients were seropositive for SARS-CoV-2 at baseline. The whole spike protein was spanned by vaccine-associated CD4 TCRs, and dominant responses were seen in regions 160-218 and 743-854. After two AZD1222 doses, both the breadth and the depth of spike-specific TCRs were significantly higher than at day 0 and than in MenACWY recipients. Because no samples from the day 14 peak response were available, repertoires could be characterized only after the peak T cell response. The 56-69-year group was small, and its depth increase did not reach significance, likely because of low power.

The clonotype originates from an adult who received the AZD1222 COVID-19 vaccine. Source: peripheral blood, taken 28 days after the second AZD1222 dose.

The DNA sequence is as follows: TGTGCCAGCAGCTCGTGGGACAGCGAAGCTTTCTTT. Its protein reads: CASSSWDSEAFF. The sequence is built from TRBV11-3 and TRBJ1-1; TRBD1 fits 7 bases in the junction. V loses 4 bases at its end and J loses 8 bases; junction bases beyond the gene matches: 4. The CDR1 and CDR2 encoded by the germline V gene are SGHNT and YENEEA. The CDR3 sequence holds 12 residues, the cysteine and phenylalanine included. The sequence is cut down to CDR3 DNA, 36 bases in frame from base 1. With the portions outside the CDR3 filled from the reference TRBV11-3 and TRBJ1-1 genes, the complete variable region becomes EAGVVQSPRYKIIEKKQPVAFWCNPISGHNTLYWYLQNLGQGPELLIRYENEEAVDDSQLPKDRFSAERLKGVDSTLKIQPAELGDSAVYLCASSSWDSEAFFGQGTRLTVV.